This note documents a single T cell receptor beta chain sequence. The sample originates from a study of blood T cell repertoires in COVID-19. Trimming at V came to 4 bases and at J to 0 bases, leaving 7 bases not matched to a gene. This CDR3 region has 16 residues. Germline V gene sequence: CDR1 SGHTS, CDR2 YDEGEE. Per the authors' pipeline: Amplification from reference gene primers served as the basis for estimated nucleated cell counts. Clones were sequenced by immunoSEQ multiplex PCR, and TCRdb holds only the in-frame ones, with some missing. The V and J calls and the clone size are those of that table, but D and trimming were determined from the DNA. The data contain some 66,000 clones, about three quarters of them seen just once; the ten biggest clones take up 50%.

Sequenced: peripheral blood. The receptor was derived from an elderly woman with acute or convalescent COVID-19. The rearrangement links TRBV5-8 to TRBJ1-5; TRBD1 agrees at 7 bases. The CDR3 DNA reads TGTGCCAGCAGCAAAGGACAGGTCAATAGCAATCAGCCCCAGCATTTT. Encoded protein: CASSKGQVNSNQPQHF.